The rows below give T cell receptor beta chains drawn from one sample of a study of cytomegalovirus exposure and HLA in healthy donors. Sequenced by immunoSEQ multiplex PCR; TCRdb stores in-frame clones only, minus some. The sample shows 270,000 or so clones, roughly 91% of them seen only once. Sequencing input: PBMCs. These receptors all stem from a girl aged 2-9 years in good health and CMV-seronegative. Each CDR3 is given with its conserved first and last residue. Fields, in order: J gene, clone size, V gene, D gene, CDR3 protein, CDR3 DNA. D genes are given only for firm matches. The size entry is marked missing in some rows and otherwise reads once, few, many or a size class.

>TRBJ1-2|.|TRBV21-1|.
CASSKGGQSNYGYTF
TGTGCCAGCAGCAAGGGTGGACAGAGCAACTATGGCTACACCTTC
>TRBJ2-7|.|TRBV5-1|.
CASSLLPNSYEQYF
TGCGCCAGCAGCTTGCTACCGAACTCCTACGAGCAGTACTTC
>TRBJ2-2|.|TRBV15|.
CATSRDLGLTGELFF
TGTGCCACCAGCAGAGATCTCGGACTCACCGGGGAGCTGTTTTTT
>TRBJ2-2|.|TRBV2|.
CASMEIRVNTGELFF
TGTGCCAGCATGGAGATCAGGGTCAACACCGGGGAGCTGTTTTTT
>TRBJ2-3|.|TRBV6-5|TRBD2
CASSYSWREVTDTQYF
TGTGCCAGCAGTTACTCGTGGCGGGAGGTCACAGATACGCAGTATTTT
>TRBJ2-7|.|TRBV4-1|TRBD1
CASSWQGAGSYEQYF
TGCGCCAGCAGTTGGCAGGGGGCTGGTTCCTACGAGCAGTACTTC
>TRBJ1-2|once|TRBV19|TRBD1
CASLPDRAGGYTF
TGTGCCAGTTTGCCGGACAGGGCAGGAGGCTACACCTTC
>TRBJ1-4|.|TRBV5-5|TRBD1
CASSLVGVTGDGEKLFF
TGTGCCAGCAGCTTGGTGGGGGTGACAGGGGATGGTGAAAAACTGTTTTTT
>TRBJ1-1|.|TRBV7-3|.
CASSSGGTEAFF
TGTGCCAGCAGCTCGGGTGGGACTGAAGCTTTCTTT
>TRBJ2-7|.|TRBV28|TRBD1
CASSLLATGGRKQYF
TGTGCCAGCAGTTTATTGGCAACAGGGGGACGCAAGCAGTACTTC
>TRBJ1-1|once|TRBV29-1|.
CSVDRVSTEAFF
TGCAGCGTTGACAGGGTGTCTACTGAAGCTTTCTTT
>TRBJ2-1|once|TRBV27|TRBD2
CASSPVGGSSYNEQFF
TGTGCCAGCAGTCCCGTCGGCGGGAGCTCCTACAATGAGCAGTTCTTC
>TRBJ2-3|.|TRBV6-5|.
CASSVLAISTDTQYF
TGTGCCAGCAGTGTCCTAGCGATAAGCACAGATACGCAGTATTTT
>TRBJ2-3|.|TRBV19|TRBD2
CASSTGGRGTDTQYF
TGTGCCAGTAGTACGGGCGGGAGAGGAACAGATACGCAGTATTTT
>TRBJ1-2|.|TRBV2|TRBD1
CASSEVRTGPGGYTF
TGTGCCAGCAGTGAAGTCCGGACAGGACCAGGGGGCTACACCTTC
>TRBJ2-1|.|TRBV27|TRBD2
CASSEGLAGGSYNEQFF
TGTGCCAGCAGTGAGGGACTAGCGGGAGGTTCCTACAATGAGCAGTTCTTC
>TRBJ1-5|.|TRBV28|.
CASSRGGDGQPQHF
TGTGCCAGCAGTCGAGGAGGGGACGGTCAGCCCCAGCATTTT
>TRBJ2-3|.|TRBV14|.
CASSQGTSSADTQYF
TGTGCCAGCAGCCAAGGAACTAGCTCTGCAGATACGCAGTATTTT
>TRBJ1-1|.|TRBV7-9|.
CASSRTTEEAFF
TGTGCCAGCAGCCGAACGACAGAGGAAGCTTTCTTT
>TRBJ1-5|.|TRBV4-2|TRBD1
CASSQEQGASNQPQHF
TGTGCCAGCAGCCAAGAACAGGGGGCTAGCAATCAGCCCCAGCATTTT
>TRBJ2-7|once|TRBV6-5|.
CASSFAGSSYEQYF
TGTGCCAGCAGTTTTGCGGGGAGCTCCTACGAGCAGTACTTC
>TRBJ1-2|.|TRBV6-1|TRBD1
CASSTGTGGSYGYTF
TGTGCCAGCAGCACCGGGACAGGGGGCTCATATGGCTACACCTTC